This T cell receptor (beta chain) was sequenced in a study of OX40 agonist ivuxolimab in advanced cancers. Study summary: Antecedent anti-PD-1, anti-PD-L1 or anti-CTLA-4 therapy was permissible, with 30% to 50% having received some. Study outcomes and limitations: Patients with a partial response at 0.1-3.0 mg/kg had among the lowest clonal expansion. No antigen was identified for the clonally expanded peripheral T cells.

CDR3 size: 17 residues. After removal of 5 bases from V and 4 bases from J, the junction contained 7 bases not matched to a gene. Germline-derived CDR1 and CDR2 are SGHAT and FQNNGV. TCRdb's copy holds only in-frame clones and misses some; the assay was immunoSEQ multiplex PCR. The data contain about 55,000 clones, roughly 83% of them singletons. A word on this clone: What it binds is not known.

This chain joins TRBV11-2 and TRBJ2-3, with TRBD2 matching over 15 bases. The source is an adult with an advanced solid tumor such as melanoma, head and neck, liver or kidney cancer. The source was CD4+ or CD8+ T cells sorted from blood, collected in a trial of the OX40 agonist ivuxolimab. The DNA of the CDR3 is TGTGCCAGCAGCCCGGGACTAGCGGGAGGACGAGCAGATACGCAGTATTTT. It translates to CASSPGLAGGRADTQYF.